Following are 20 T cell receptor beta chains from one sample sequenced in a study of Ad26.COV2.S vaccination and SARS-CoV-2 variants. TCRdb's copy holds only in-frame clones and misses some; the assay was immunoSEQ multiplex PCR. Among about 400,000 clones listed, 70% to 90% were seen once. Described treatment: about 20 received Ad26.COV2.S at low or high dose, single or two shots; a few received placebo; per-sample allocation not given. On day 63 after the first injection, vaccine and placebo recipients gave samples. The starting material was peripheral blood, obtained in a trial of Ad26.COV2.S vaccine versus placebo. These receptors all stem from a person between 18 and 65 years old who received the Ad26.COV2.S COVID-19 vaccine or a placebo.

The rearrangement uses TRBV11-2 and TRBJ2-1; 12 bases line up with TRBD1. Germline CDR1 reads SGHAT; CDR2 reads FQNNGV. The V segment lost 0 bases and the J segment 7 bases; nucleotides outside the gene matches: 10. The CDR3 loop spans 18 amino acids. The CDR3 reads CASSLDPGTGGFRNEQFF. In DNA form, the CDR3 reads TGTGCCAGCAGCTTAGATCCCGGGACAGGGGGCTTCCGGAATGAGCAGTTCTTC.

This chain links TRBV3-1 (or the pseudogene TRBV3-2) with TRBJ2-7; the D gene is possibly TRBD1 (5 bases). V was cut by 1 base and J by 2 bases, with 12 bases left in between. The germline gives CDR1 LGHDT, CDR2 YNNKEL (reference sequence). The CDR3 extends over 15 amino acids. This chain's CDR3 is CASSQVPGFTYEQYF. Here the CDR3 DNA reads TGTGCCAGCAGCCAAGTTCCAGGGTTTACCTACGAGCAGTACTTC.

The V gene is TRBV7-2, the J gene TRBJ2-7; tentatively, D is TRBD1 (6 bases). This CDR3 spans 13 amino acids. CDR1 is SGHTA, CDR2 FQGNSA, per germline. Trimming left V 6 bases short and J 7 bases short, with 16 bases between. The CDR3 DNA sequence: TGTGCCAGCAGTACCCCGACAGGACGAGAGCAGTACTTC. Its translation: CASSTPTGREQYF.

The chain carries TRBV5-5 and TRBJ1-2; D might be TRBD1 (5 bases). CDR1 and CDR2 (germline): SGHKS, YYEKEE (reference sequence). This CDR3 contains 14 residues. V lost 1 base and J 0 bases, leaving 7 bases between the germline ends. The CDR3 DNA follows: TGTGCCAGCAGCTTGCAGGGAACTAACTATGGCTACACCTTC. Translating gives CASSLQGTNYGYTF.

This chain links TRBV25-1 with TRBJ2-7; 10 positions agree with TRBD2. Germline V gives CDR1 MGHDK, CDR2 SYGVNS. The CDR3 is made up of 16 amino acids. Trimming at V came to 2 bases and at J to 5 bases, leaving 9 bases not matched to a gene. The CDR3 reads CASSERGGSGGNEQYF. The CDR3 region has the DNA TGTGCCAGCAGTGAAAGAGGCGGTAGCGGGGGGAACGAGCAGTACTTC.

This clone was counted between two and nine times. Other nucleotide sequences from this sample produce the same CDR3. The CDR3 coding sequence is TGTGCCAGCAGCCGGCGGCCAGATACGCAGTATTTT. It codes for CASSRRPDTQYF. The V call is TRBV5-4, the J call TRBJ2-3; D gene ambiguous. The V gene's germline CDR1 is SGHNT and CDR2 YYREEE (reference sequence). The V and J ends lost 4 bases and 4 bases respectively, with 7 bases between them. The CDR3 is 12 amino acids.

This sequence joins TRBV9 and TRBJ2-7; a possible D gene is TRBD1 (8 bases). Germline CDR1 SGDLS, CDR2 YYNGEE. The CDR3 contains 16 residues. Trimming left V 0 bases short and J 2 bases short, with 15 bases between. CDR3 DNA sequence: TGTGCCAGCAGCGTAGCTACAGGGGGGGTTCCCTACGAGCAGTACTTC. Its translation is CASSVATGGVPYEQYF.

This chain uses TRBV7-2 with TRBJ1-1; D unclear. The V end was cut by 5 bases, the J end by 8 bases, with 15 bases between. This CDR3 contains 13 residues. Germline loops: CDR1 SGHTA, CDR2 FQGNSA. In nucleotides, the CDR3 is TGTGCCAGCAGCCTCCACCAAGAGGGAGAAGCTTTCTTT. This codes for CASSLHQEGEAFF.

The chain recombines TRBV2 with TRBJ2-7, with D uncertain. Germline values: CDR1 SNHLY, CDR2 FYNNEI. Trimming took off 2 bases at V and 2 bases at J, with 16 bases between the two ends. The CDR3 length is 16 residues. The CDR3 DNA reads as TGTGCCAGCAGTGAACGAGGACGGATAAAAACCTACGAGCAGTACTTC. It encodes CASSERGRIKTYEQYF.

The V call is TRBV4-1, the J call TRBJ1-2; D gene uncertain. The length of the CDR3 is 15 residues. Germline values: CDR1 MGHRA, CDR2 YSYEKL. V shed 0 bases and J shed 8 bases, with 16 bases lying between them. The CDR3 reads CASSQELTSMWGYTF. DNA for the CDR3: TGCGCCAGCAGCCAAGAGTTGACCTCTATGTGGGGCTACACCTTC.

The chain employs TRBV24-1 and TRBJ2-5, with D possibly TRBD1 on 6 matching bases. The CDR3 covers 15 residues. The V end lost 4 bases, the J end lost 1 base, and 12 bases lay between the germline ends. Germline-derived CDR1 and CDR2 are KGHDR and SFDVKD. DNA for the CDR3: TGTGCCACCAGTGAACCAACAGGGTTCCAAGAGACCCAGTACTTC. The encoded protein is CATSEPTGFQETQYF.

CDR3 DNA: TGTGCCAGCAGTTACTCAGGGACTCCCGGAAACACCATATATTTT. Its protein is CASSYSGTPGNTIYF. The chain couples TRBV6-5 to TRBJ1-3; perhaps TRBD1 as D (5 bases). CDR1 is MNHEY, CDR2 SVGAGI, per germline. The CDR3 spans 15 residues. V was cut by 0 bases and J by 4 bases, with 10 bases left in between.

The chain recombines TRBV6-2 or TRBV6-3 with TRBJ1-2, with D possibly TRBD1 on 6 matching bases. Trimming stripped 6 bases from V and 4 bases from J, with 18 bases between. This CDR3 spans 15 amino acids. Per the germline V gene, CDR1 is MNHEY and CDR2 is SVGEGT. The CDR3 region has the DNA TGTGCCAGCAGCAAACAGGGAGTGGAAGGCTATGGCTACACCTTC. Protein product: CASSKQGVEGYGYTF.

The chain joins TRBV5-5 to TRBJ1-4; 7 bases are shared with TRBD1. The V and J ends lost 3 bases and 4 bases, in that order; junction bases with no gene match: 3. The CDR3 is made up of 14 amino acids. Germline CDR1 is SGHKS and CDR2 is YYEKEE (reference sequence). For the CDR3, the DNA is TGTGCCAGCAGCTCGGGGACAGTTAATGAAAAACTGTTTTTT. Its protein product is CASSSGTVNEKLFF.

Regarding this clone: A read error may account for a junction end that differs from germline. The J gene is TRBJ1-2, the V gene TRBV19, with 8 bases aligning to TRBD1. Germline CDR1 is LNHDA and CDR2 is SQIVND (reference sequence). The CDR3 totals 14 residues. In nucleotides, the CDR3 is TGTGCCAGTAGTCCCCGGACAGGGAACTCTGGCTACACCTTC. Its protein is CASSPRTGNSGYTF.

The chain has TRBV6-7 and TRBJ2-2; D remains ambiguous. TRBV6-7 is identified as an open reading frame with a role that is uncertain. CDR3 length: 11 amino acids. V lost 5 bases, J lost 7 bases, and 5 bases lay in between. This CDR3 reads CASSQIGELFF. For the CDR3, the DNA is TGTGCCAGCAGTCAGATCGGGGAGCTGTTTTTT.

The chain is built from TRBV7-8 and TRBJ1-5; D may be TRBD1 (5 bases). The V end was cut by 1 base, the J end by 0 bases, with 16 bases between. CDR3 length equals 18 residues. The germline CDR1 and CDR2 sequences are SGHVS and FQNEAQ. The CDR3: CASSLVVSGGYSNQPQHF. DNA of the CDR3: TGTGCCAGCAGCTTAGTGGTTTCGGGGGGGTATAGCAATCAGCCCCAGCATTTT. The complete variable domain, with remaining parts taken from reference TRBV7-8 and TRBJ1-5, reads GAGVSQSPRYKVAKRGQDVALRCDPISGHVSLFWYQQALGQGPEFLTYFQNEAQLDKSGLPSDRFFAERPEGSVSTLKIQRTQQEDSAVYLCASSLVVSGGYSNQPQHFGDGTRLSIL.

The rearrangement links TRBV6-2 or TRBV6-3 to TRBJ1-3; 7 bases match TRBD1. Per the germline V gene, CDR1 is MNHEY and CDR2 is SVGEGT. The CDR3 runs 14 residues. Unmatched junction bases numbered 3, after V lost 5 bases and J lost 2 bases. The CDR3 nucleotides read TGTGCCAGCAGTACGCAGGGGGCTGGAAACACCATATATTTT. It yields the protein CASSTQGAGNTIYF.

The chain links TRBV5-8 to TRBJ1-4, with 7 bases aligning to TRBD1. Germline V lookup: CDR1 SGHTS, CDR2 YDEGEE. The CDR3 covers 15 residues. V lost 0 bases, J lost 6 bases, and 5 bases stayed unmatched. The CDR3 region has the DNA TGTGCCAGCAGCTTGGAAGGGGGCCCGTATGAAAAACTGTTTTTT. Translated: CASSLEGGPYEKLFF.

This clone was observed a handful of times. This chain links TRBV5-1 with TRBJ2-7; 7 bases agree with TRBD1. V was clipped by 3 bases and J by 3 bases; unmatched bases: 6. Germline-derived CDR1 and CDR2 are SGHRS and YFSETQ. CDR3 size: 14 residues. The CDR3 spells CASSSGTDIYEQYF. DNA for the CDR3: TGCGCCAGCAGCTCCGGGACAGATATCTACGAGCAGTACTTC. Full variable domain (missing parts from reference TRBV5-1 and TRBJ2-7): KAGVTQTPRYLIKTRGQQVTLSCSPISGHRSVSWYQQTPGQGLQFLFEYFSETQRNKGNFPGRFSGRQFSNSRSEMNVSTLELGDSALYLCASSSGTDIYEQYFGPGTRLTVT.